Below, 15 T cell receptor beta chains from the same sample are listed, as sequenced in a study of CD8 T cells in ankylosing spondylitis. One entry per CDR3 protein, called by TCRdb with MiXCR from the 5' RACE reads. Of approximately 200,000 distinct CDR3 sequences listed, approximately 13% are singletons. Input material: blood, either unsorted or a sorted T cell fraction (not recorded which). The receptors originated from a female donor with ankylosing spondylitis or in good health (not recorded which).

The chain has TRBV14 and TRBJ1-4; TRBD1 matches 7 bases. CDR1 and CDR2 from the germline V gene are SGHDN and FVKESK. The CDR3 is 17 residues long. V shed 0 bases and J 4 bases; nucleotides not matched to a gene: 8. The CDR3 is CASSQDRKGAFNEKLFF. The DNA of the CDR3 is TGTGCCAGCAGCCAAGATCGTAAGGGGGCTTTTAATGAAAAACTGTTTTTT.

This clonotype was seen a few times. The chain links TRBV20-1 to TRBJ1-2; tentative D call: TRBD1 (5 bases). This CDR3 is 11 amino acids long. Germline CDR1 reads DFQATT; CDR2 reads SNEGSKA (reference sequence). V was pared by 5 bases and J by 7 bases, with 11 bases between. This chain's CDR3 is CSAGGRGGYTF. In DNA form, the CDR3 reads TGCAGTGCTGGTGGGAGGGGTGGCTACACCTTC.

Worth noting for this clonotype: One base away lies a much larger clone, so this may be a sequencing read error. The CDR3 ends on some other residue instead of the conserved phenylalanine or tryptophan, so this is likely a read error. The rearrangement joins TRBV7-9 to TRBJ2-5; TRBD1 matches at 10 bases. Germline V gives CDR1 SEHNR, CDR2 FQNEAQ (reference sequence). The CDR3 is 14 amino acids. V trimming: 5 bases; J trimming: 6 bases; junction bases outside the gene matches: 6. The DNA for the CDR3 is TGTGCCAGCAGCCGGGACAGGGGAGCACAGACCCAGTACTGC. Its translation: CASSRDRGAQTQYC.

The gene calls are TRBV20-1 and TRBJ2-5; D unresolved. Between the trimmed V and J ends, which lost 5 bases and 5 bases, there was a span of 15 bases. The CDR3 runs to 13 residues. Germline assignment: CDR1 DFQATT and CDR2 SNEGSKA (reference sequence). CDR3 amino acids: CSARRLAEETQYF. The CDR3 nucleotides read TGCAGTGCTCGTCGTTTGGCTGAGGAGACCCAGTACTTC.

This chain joins TRBV6-6 and TRBJ2-7, with TRBD1 as a possible D gene (6 bases). Germline assignment: CDR1 MNHNY and CDR2 SVGAGI (reference sequence). The CDR3 covers 13 residues. V was shortened by 0 bases and J by 4 bases, with 7 bases between the two germline ends. CDR3 sequence reads: CASSYSDSYEQYF. CDR3 in DNA: TGTGCCAGCAGTTACTCGGACAGTTACGAGCAGTACTTC.

This clonotype appeared many times. This sequence joins TRBV27 and TRBJ2-2; 8 nucleotides line up with TRBD1. This CDR3 is 15 amino acids long. Looked up from germline, CDR1 is MNHEY and CDR2 is SMNVEV (reference sequence). The J segment lost 1 base and the V segment lost 4 bases, leaving 2 bases of the junction unmatched. CDR3 protein: CASSSQGGNTGELFF. CDR3 in DNA: TGTGCCAGCAGTTCACAGGGGGGGAACACCGGGGAGCTGTTTTTT.

This clonotype was seen ten or more times. V and J are TRBV6-1 and TRBJ2-7, with D possibly being TRBD2 (6 bases). In germline, CDR1 is MNHNS, CDR2 SASEGT. Trimming took 6 bases from V and 6 from J, leaving 15 bases between them. This CDR3 comprises 13 residues. In nucleotides, the CDR3 is TGTGCCAGCAGACGTCATCAGGGAGGCGAGCAGTACTTC. Its protein product is CASRRHQGGEQYF.

This clonotype came up many times. The chain uses TRBV12-3 or TRBV12-4 and TRBJ1-1, with D unclear. This CDR3 is 14 amino acids long. With 0 bases removed from V and 3 bases from J, the gap between germline ends came to 8 bases. CDR3 in DNA: TGTGCCAGCAGTTTAGCGGGTGGGGACACTGAAGCTTTCTTT. Its protein is CASSLAGGDTEAFF.

This clonotype was recorded at least ten times. The rearrangement uses TRBV3-1 and TRBJ1-3; TRBD1 matches 8 bases. This CDR3 spans 15 amino acids. CDR1 is LGHDT and CDR2 is YNNKEL in the germline V gene (reference sequence). Trimming removed 4 bases from V and 0 bases from J; junction bases left unmatched: 2. The CDR3 loop is CASSRTGSSGNTIYF. CDR3 coding DNA: TGTGCCAGCAGCCGGACAGGGAGCTCTGGAAACACCATATATTTT.

The table lists this clonotype with many counts. This sequence joins TRBV5-1 and TRBJ2-3, with TRBD2 matching 7 bases. This CDR3 spans 16 amino acids. V lost 2 bases and J lost 2; bases outside the gene matches: 8. The germline gives CDR1 SGHRS, CDR2 YFSETQ. CDR3 coding DNA: TGCGCCAGCAGCTTAGCGGAAGCGGGGCACACAGATACGCAGTATTTT. Its protein is CASSLAEAGHTDTQYF.

The chain couples TRBV9 to TRBJ2-5, with D perhaps TRBD1 or TRBD2 (5 bases each). The V end lost 0 bases, the J end lost 5 bases, and 14 bases lay between the germline ends. The V gene's germline CDR1 is SGDLS and CDR2 YYNGEE. This CDR3 has 15 amino acids. The CDR3 region is CASSVGGGSRETQYF. CDR3 nucleotides: TGTGCCAGCAGCGTAGGTGGGGGTTCCCGCGAGACCCAGTACTTC.

This clonotype has just a few counts. The V gene is TRBV6-2 or TRBV6-3, the J gene TRBJ2-5; 9 bases fit TRBD2. The V and J ends lost 5 bases and 4 bases, in that order; junction bases with no gene match: 8. Looked up from germline, CDR1 is MNHEY and CDR2 is SVGEGT. CDR3 length equals 15 residues. The CDR3 DNA reads as TGTGCCAGCAGTGGCTCTAGCGGGATTGCAGAGACCCAGTACTTC. Protein product: CASSGSSGIAETQYF.

This clonotype was recorded a few times. The rearrangement uses TRBV7-3 and TRBJ1-6; 7 positions match TRBD1. Germline V gene sequence: CDR1 SGHTA, CDR2 FQGTGA. The ends lost 5 bases at V and 3 bases at J; junction bases unmatched: 10. The length of the CDR3 is 17 residues. CDR3 sequence: CASSIPEGAGYNSPLHF. The CDR3 DNA sequence: TGTGCCAGCAGCATACCCGAGGGGGCCGGCTATAATTCACCCCTCCACTTT.

This clonotype was counted only a few times. The chain carries TRBV27 and TRBJ1-1; no reliable D call. The CDR3 is made up of 14 amino acids. V lost 5 bases and J 8 bases, leaving 18 bases between the germline ends. Germline assignment: CDR1 MNHEY and CDR2 SMNVEV (reference sequence). CDR3 sequence: CASSHLHGPSEAFF. The CDR3, as DNA: TGTGCCAGCAGTCACCTCCACGGGCCCAGCGAAGCTTTCTTT.

V gene TRBV5-4 combines with J gene TRBJ2-1; 7 bases agree with TRBD2. This CDR3 contains 18 residues. Unmatched junction bases numbered 18, after V lost 1 base and J lost 8 bases. CDR1 and CDR2 (germline): SGHNT, YYREEE (reference sequence). CDR3 DNA sequence: TGTGCCAGCAGCTTGAAGTCCCACCATGGCGGGACTATGTATGAGCAGTTCTTC. It is translated as CASSLKSHHGGTMYEQFF.